This passage covers 15 T cell receptor beta chains from one sample sequenced in a study of technical replicates of blood from a handful of donors. Only in-frame clones appear in the TCRdb table, and some are missing; sequencing was by immunoSEQ multiplex PCR. The sample contains approximately 88,000 clones, around 96% of which appear only once. Sequenced: T cells isolated from PBMCs. These receptor sequences come from a human donor in good health.

This sequence joins TRBV7-3 and TRBJ2-1; no clear D gene. From germline, CDR1 is SGHTA and CDR2 FQGTGA. There are 13 residues in the CDR3. V was pared by 2 bases and J by 8 bases, with 10 bases between. The CDR3 DNA sequence: TGTGCCAGCAGCTTAGGGCCGCAATATGAGCAGTTCTTC. Encoded protein: CASSLGPQYEQFF.

The genes are TRBV5-5 and TRBJ2-7, with TRBD2 identical over 10 bases. The CDR3 length is 15 residues. Germline assignment: CDR1 SGHKS and CDR2 YYEKEE (reference sequence). V was pared by 1 base and J by 4 bases, with 5 bases of the junction left unmatched. The chain's CDR3 is CASSLQLAGSYEQYF. CDR3 nucleotides: TGTGCCAGCAGCTTGCAACTAGCGGGGTCTTACGAGCAGTACTTC.

The chain has TRBV19 and TRBJ1-1, with 9 nucleotides matching TRBD1. V lost 10 bases, J lost 6 bases, and 12 bases stayed unmatched. This CDR3 is 14 amino acids long. Germline V CDR1 and CDR2: LNHDA, SQIVND (reference sequence). The chain's CDR3 is CATADTGGASEAFF. CDR3 nucleotide sequence: TGTGCCACCGCTGACACAGGGGGCGCCTCTGAAGCTTTCTTT.

The V gene is TRBV6-1, the J gene TRBJ2-1; D might be TRBD1 (6 bases). There are 15 residues in the CDR3. Per germline, CDR1 MNHNS and CDR2 SASEGT. V lost 3 bases and J lost 4, with 13 bases in between. In DNA form, the CDR3 reads TGTGCCAGCAGTGATGGGGACACTTCGTACAATGAGCAGTTCTTC. Translation gives CASSDGDTSYNEQFF.

The chain couples TRBV5-5 to TRBJ2-1; D uncertain. Germline loops: CDR1 SGHKS, CDR2 YYEKEE (reference sequence). This CDR3 has 16 residues. V was clipped by 1 base and J by 14 bases, with 25 bases between them. CDR3 amino acids: CASSLLGSSHNEYEFF. The DNA for the CDR3 is TGTGCCAGCAGCTTGTTAGGTAGCTCCCACAATGAGTATGAGTTCTTC.

This clone was detected once. This chain connects TRBV9 to TRBJ1-1; D gene unclear. Trimming stripped 4 bases from V and 4 bases from J, with 8 bases between. There are 12 residues in the CDR3. Germline CDR1 and CDR2: SGDLS and YYNGEE. This CDR3 reads CASSPEGTEAFF. The CDR3 bases are TGTGCCAGCAGCCCGGAGGGCACTGAAGCTTTCTTT.

The chain carries TRBV19 and TRBJ2-1; no definite D call. The CDR3 runs to 16 residues. V shed 7 bases and J shed 6 bases, with 22 bases lying between them. Per the germline V gene, CDR1 is LNHDA and CDR2 is SQIVND (reference sequence). CDR3 sequence reads: CASTPLYAFVFNEQFF. The CDR3 DNA reads as TGTGCCAGTACTCCCCTTTATGCGTTTGTGTTCAATGAGCAGTTCTTC.

The chain joins TRBV18 to TRBJ1-4; 9 bases agree with TRBD1. Trimming at V came to 3 bases and at J to 5 bases, leaving 10 bases not matched to a gene. CDR1 is KGHSH, CDR2 LQKENI, per germline. The CDR3 has 17 amino acids. DNA for the CDR3: TGTGCCAGCTCACCCTCAAACCCCGGGACAGGGAATGAAAAACTGTTTTTT. Its protein is CASSPSNPGTGNEKLFF.

The V call is TRBV19, the J call TRBJ2-7; D gene uncertain. CDR1 and CDR2 from the germline V gene are LNHDA and SQIVND (reference sequence). Trimming stripped 5 bases from V and 3 bases from J, with 11 bases between. CDR3 length equals 13 residues. This chain's CDR3 is CASSPSVGYEQYF. CDR3 nucleotide sequence: TGTGCCAGTAGTCCCTCCGTCGGCTACGAGCAGTACTTC.

The chain employs TRBV11-3 and TRBJ2-2; 12 nucleotides align to TRBD2. V was clipped by 3 bases and J by 5 bases; unmatched bases: 10. The germline CDR1 and CDR2 sequences are SGHNT and YENEEA. The CDR3 is made up of 18 amino acids. The CDR3 region has the DNA TGTGCCAGCAGCTTGGTCCGCGGACTAGCGGGATATACCGGGGAGCTGTTTTTT. Translated, it gives CASSLVRGLAGYTGELFF. The entire variable domain, with the rest obtained from reference TRBV11-3 and TRBJ2-2, is as follows: EAGVVQSPRYKIIEKKQPVAFWCNPISGHNTLYWYLQNLGQGPELLIRYENEEAVDDSQLPKDRFSAERLKGVDSTLKIQPAELGDSAVYLCASSLVRGLAGYTGELFFGEGSRLTVL.

The chain recombines TRBV4-2 with TRBJ2-3; weak D call: TRBD2 (6 bases). Germline values: CDR1 LGHNA, CDR2 YNFKEQ. There are 12 residues in the CDR3. V lost 4 bases to trimming and J lost 6 bases, with 8 bases between them. CDR3 bases: TGTGCCAGCAGCCGTGGAGGGGATACGCAGTATTTT. Amino acid sequence: CASSRGGDTQYF.

The CDR3 here is CASSLEGTVTYEQYF. The CDR3, as DNA: TGTGCCAGCAGCTTAGAGGGGACAGTTACCTACGAGCAGTACTTC. This chain links TRBV7-6 with TRBJ2-7; 7 bases are a match to TRBD1. This CDR3 has 15 amino acids. Germline V gene sequence: CDR1 SGHVS, CDR2 FNYEAQ. With V trimmed by 1 base and J by 2 bases, 5 bases remained unmatched.

This clone was seen more than once but under ten times. The chain carries TRBV5-1 and TRBJ1-1, with a weak D call TRBD1 (5 bases). Trimming cost V 0 bases and J 1 base, with 10 bases left between them. The CDR3 loop spans 15 amino acids. CDR1 and CDR2 from the germline V gene are SGHRS and YFSETQ. For the CDR3, the DNA is TGCGCCAGCAGCTTGGAAGGCAGGGCGAACACTGAAGCTTTCTTT. It specifies CASSLEGRANTEAFF.

The V call is TRBV2, the J call TRBJ2-4; TRBD2 matches at 9 bases. The CDR3 is made up of 15 amino acids. Trimming at V came to 8 bases and at J to 3 bases, leaving 8 bases not matched to a gene. Germline lookup yields CDR1 SNHLY and CDR2 FYNNEI. CDR3 sequence reads: CASRSSGSVKNIQYF. CDR3 nucleotide sequence: TGTGCCAGCCGAAGTAGCGGGAGTGTCAAAAACATTCAGTACTTC.

The rearrangement joins TRBV9 to TRBJ2-3; 7 bases fit TRBD2. This CDR3 contains 15 residues. The V gene's germline CDR1 is SGDLS and CDR2 YYNGEE. Germline trimming cut 0 bases from V and 3 bases from J; bases unmatched to any gene: 4. CDR3 DNA: TGTGCCAGCAGCGTAGGGGGAGGGAGGACAGATACGCAGTATTTT. Protein: CASSVGGGRTDTQYF. The variable domain in full, completed from reference TRBV9 and TRBJ2-3, reads DSGVTQTPKHLITATGQRVTLRCSPRSGDLSVYWYQQSLDQGLQFLIQYYNGEERAKGNILERFSAQQFPDLHSELNLSSLELGDSALYFCASSVGGGRTDTQYFGPGTRLTVL.